A single sample gave rise to the 10 T cell receptor beta chains below, sequenced in a study of blood T cell repertoires in COVID-19 (dated by TCRdb to about 2020). Library method: the immunoSEQ multiplex PCR assay. What TCRdb holds here is the immuneACCESS table cut down to in-frame rearrangements. Part of the clones is not present; checked against another copy, under half of the missing clones reflect an unresolved V gene, and the others are unexplained. The table for this sample lists 60,000 to 85,000 clones; more than 90% of them were counted only once. The top ten clonotypes cover 1.4% to 1.5% of the sample. Sequences were obtained from peripheral blood. These TCRs come from a man aged 50-60 years with acute or convalescent COVID-19.

V gene TRBV9 combines with J gene TRBJ1-3, with TRBD1 matching 7 bases. V was clipped by 6 bases and J by 0 bases; unmatched bases: 3. CDR1 and CDR2 (germline): SGDLS, YYNGEE. CDR3 length: 14 residues. In nucleotides, the CDR3 is TGTGCCAGCACGACAGGGCCCTCTGGAAACACCATATATTTT. Its translation: CASTTGPSGNTIYF.

The chain employs TRBV13 and TRBJ1-6; unclear D gene. V shed 5 bases and J shed 7 bases, with 12 bases lying between them. The CDR3 consists of 14 residues. CDR1 is PRHDT, CDR2 FYEKMQ, per germline (reference sequence). CDR3 nucleotides: TGTGCCAGCAGCCAGCGGAGGCAAAATTCACCCCTCCACTTT. Amino acids: CASSQRRQNSPLHF.

The CDR3 sequence is CASSQDHGRGAGNTIYF. The DNA for the CDR3 is TGTGCCAGCAGCCAAGATCATGGCAGGGGGGCTGGAAACACCATATATTTT. The V and J genes are TRBV14 and TRBJ1-3; 7 nucleotides line up with TRBD1. CDR3 size: 17 residues. The trim removed 0 bases at V and 2 bases at J, leaving 7 bases unmatched. The germline gives CDR1 SGHDN, CDR2 FVKESK.

J is TRBJ2-2 and V is TRBV6-5; a possible D gene is TRBD2 (6 bases). With 6 bases removed from V and 6 bases from J, the gap between germline ends came to 11 bases. CDR3 length: 13 residues. CDR1 and CDR2 from the germline V gene are MNHEY and SVGAGI. The CDR3 protein is CASSMEGSGELFF. The CDR3 DNA sequence: TGTGCCAGCAGCATGGAGGGATCCGGGGAGCTGTTTTTT.

This clone was counted once. The chain uses TRBV19 and TRBJ2-3; D remains ambiguous. Looked up from germline, CDR1 is LNHDA and CDR2 is SQIVND (reference sequence). CDR3 length equals 16 residues. V lost 7 bases and J 2 bases, leaving 19 bases between the germline ends. This CDR3 reads CASIHRKLGPTDTQYF. CDR3 nucleotide sequence: TGTGCCAGTATCCACAGAAAACTGGGCCCCACAGATACGCAGTATTTT.

The table lists this clone with a few counts. The V gene is TRBV7-8, the J gene TRBJ2-7, with a tentative D call TRBD2 (5 bases). CDR1 and CDR2 from the germline V gene are SGHVS and FQNEAQ. This CDR3 contains 10 residues. As DNA, the CDR3 is TGTGCCAGCAGCCCCCTCGGGGTGTGGGTC. This encodes CASSPLGVWV.

The rearrangement uses TRBV27 and TRBJ1-4; 9 positions agree with TRBD1. The CDR3 is 14 residues long. The V gene's germline CDR1 is MNHEY and CDR2 SMNVEV (reference sequence). V dropped 8 bases and J dropped 6; count of bases not matched to a gene: 7. The CDR3 protein is CASPLRDRDEKLFF. The CDR3 region has the DNA TGTGCCAGCCCGCTCCGGGACAGGGATGAAAAACTGTTTTTT.

The chain combines TRBV28 with TRBJ1-4, with a tentative D call TRBD1 (5 bases). The CDR3 length is 14 residues. Trimming took 1 base from V and 7 from J, leaving 10 bases between them. Germline CDR1 is MDHEN and CDR2 is SYDVKM. Here the CDR3 DNA reads TGTGCCAGCAGTTTATCCCAGGGCCCTGAAAAACTGTTTTTT. It translates to CASSLSQGPEKLFF.

The V and J genes are TRBV24-1 and TRBJ2-7; 8 bases line up with TRBD1. Trimming removed 4 bases from V and 1 base from J; junction bases left unmatched: 8. The CDR3 sequence is 16 residues long. Germline CDR1 is KGHDR and CDR2 is SFDVKD. This CDR3 reads CATSDPTGTGSYEQYF. In DNA form, the CDR3 reads TGTGCCACCAGTGACCCAACCGGGACAGGTTCCTACGAGCAGTACTTC.

The chain carries TRBV6-6 and TRBJ1-4, with 8 bases identical to TRBD1. J lost 7 bases, V lost 6 bases, and 7 bases had no gene match. Germline V CDR1 and CDR2: MNHNY, SVGAGI (reference sequence). CDR3 length: 14 amino acids. CDR3 sequence reads: CASRAGGEGEKLFF. In nucleotides, the CDR3 is TGTGCCAGCAGAGCAGGGGGCGAAGGTGAAAAACTGTTTTTT.